A selection of T cell receptor beta chains follows, all from one sample in a study of cytomegalovirus exposure and HLA in healthy donors. TCRdb keeps only in-frame clones here, not all; method: immunoSEQ multiplex PCR. The top ten clones hold about 3.5% of a sample with about 93,000 clones, around 73% of them seen once. Material: PBMCs. Receptors originate from a woman aged 40 to 55 in good health and CMV-seronegative. Each CDR3 is given with its conserved first and last residue. Fields, in order: V gene, D gene, clone size, J gene, CDR3 length, CDR3 protein, CDR3 DNA. D genes are given only for firm matches. Clone sizes are given selectively: once, few, many, or a class where the clone is expanded.

TRBV6-5	NA	few	TRBJ1-5	15	CASSRTRVGNQPQHF	TGTGCCAGCAGCCGTACTAGAGTAGGAAATCAGCCCCAGCATTTT
TRBV9	TRBD1	NA	TRBJ2-2	16	CASSVTATGESGELFF	TGTGCCAGCAGCGTCACGGCGACAGGGGAGTCCGGGGAGCTGTTTTTT
TRBV29-1	NA	NA	TRBJ1-2	12	CSAVDSPRGSTF	TGCAGCGCCGTGGACAGTCCTCGTGGTAGCACCTTC
TRBV27	NA	NA	TRBJ1-2	14	CASSSVHHNYGYTF	TGTGCCAGCAGCTCAGTACACCATAACTATGGCTACACCTTC
TRBV29-1	TRBD1	NA	TRBJ2-7	11	CSVGQGFEQYF	TGCAGCGTCGGACAGGGGTTCGAGCAGTACTTC
TRBV6-1	NA	few	TRBJ2-2	11	CASSVLRELFF	TGTGCCAGCAGTGTCCTTAGGGAGCTGTTTTTT
TRBV19	TRBD1	NA	TRBJ1-5	15	CASLLRTGDNQPQHF	TGTGCCAGTCTCCTCCGGACAGGGGATAATCAGCCCCAGCATTTT
TRBV18	TRBD1	NA	TRBJ1-2	16	CASSPDTGGLYYGYTF	TGTGCCAGCTCACCAGATACAGGGGGATTGTACTATGGCTACACCTTC
TRBV28	TRBD1	NA	TRBJ2-6	15	CASSTGGAGANVLTF	TGTGCCAGTTCGACAGGGGGCGCTGGGGCCAACGTCCTGACTTTC
TRBV7-2	NA	NA	TRBJ1-1	12	CASSPVRVGAFF	TGTGCCAGCAGCCCCGTGCGGGTTGGAGCTTTCTTT
TRBV27	TRBD2	NA	TRBJ2-5	13	CASKGLAEETQYF	TGTGCCAGCAAAGGACTAGCGGAAGAGACCCAGTACTTC
TRBV5-1	NA	NA	TRBJ1-2	15	CASSSRGEGSYGYTF	TGCGCCAGCAGCTCCCGGGGGGAGGGCTCGTATGGCTACACCTTC
TRBV29-1	TRBD2	NA	TRBJ2-2	15	CSVDAGGANTGELFF	TGCAGCGTTGATGCGGGGGGCGCGAACACCGGGGAGCTGTTTTTT
TRBV5-4	TRBD2	few	TRBJ2-2	14	CASSLKREGGELFF	TGTGCCAGCAGCTTGAAGCGGGAGGGCGGGGAGCTGTTTTTT
TRBV19	TRBD1	NA	TRBJ1-4	15	CASSPTRQGGEKLFF	TGTGCCAGTAGTCCGACTCGACAGGGCGGTGAAAAACTGTTTTTT
TRBV5-8	NA	NA	TRBJ2-7	13	CASSLSRVYEQYF	TGTGCCAGCAGCTTGAGCAGGGTCTACGAGCAGTACTTC
TRBV5-4	TRBD1	NA	TRBJ1-2	13	CASRRQGAGGYTF	TGTGCCAGCAGGCGGCAGGGGGCTGGTGGCTACACCTTC
TRBV5-1	NA	NA	TRBJ2-7	16	CASSPGAQGGSYEQYF	TGCGCCAGCAGCCCTGGGGCCCAGGGGGGTTCCTACGAGCAGTACTTC
TRBV19	TRBD1	NA	TRBJ1-1	14	CASSMGQWWTEAFF	TGTGCCAGTAGTATGGGACAGTGGTGGACTGAAGCTTTCTTT
TRBV5-1	TRBD2	NA	TRBJ2-7	13	CASSMTGGLEQYF	TGCGCCAGCAGCATGACGGGGGGACTAGAGCAGTACTTC
TRBV29-1	NA	NA	TRBJ2-7	13	CSVDSGGNYEQYF	TGCAGCGTTGATTCGGGGGGCAACTACGAGCAGTACTTC
TRBV7-9	TRBD2	NA	TRBJ2-7	14	CSSSLGGSSYEQYF	TGTTCCAGCAGCTTAGGCGGGAGCTCCTACGAGCAGTACTTC
TRBV27	NA	NA	TRBJ1-1	13	CASYIPGGTEAFF	TGTGCCAGCTACATCCCGGGGGGCACTGAAGCTTTCTTT
TRBV29-1	NA	NA	TRBJ2-7	12	CSVSPGTYEQYF	TGCAGCGTATCTCCGGGAACCTACGAGCAGTACTTC
TRBV9	NA	NA	TRBJ1-4	15	CASSVEGAANEKLFF	TGTGCCAGCAGCGTGGAAGGGGCAGCTAATGAAAAACTGTTTTTT
TRBV29-1	TRBD1	NA	TRBJ1-2	13	CSVGQGMFYGYTF	TGCAGCGTCGGACAGGGGATGTTCTATGGCTACACCTTC
TRBV7-9	NA	NA	TRBJ2-3	16	CASSSSWGRSTDTQYF	TGTGCCAGCAGCTCCTCTTGGGGGCGGAGCACAGATACGCAGTATTTT
TRBV5-6	TRBD2	NA	TRBJ2-3	16	CASGSRGGISTDTQYF	TGTGCCAGCGGGTCGCGGGGGGGGATTAGCACAGATACGCAGTATTTT